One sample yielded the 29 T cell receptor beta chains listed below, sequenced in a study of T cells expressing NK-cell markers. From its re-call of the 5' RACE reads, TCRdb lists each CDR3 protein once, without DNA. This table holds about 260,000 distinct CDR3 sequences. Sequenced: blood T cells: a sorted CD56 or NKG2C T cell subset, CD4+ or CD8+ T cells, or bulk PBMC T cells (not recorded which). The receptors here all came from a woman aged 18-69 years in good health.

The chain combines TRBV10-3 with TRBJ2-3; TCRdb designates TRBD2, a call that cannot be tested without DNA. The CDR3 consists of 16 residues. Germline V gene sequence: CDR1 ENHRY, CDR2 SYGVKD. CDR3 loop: CAISEGSGLGTDTQYF.

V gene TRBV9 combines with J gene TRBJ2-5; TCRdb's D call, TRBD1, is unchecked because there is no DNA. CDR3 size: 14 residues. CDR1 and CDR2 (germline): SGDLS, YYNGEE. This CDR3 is CASSVGQGRETQYF.

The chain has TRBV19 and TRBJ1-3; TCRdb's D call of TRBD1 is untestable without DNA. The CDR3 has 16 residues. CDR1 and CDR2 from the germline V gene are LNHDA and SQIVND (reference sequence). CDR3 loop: CASSLRTGLSGNTIYF.

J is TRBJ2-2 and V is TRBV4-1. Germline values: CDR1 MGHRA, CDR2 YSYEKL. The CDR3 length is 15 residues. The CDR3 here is CASSASQVYTGELFF.

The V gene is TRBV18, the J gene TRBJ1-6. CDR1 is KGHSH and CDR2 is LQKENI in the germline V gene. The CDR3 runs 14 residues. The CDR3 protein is CASSRDELNSPLHF.

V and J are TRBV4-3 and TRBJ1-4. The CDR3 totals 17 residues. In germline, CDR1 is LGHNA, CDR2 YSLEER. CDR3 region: CASSQEGSGARNEKLFF.

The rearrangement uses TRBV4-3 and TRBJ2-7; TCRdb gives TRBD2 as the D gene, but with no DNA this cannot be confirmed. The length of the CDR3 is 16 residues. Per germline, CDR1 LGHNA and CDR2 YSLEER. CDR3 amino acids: CASSQDLGLVSPEQYF.

CDR3 region: CASSLAVGDNEQFF. The chain employs TRBV7-2 and TRBJ2-1. In germline, CDR1 is SGHTA, CDR2 FQGNSA. This CDR3 is 14 amino acids long.

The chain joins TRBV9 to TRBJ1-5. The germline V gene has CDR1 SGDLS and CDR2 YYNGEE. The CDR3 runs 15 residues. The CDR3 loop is CASSVDDYSNQPQHF.

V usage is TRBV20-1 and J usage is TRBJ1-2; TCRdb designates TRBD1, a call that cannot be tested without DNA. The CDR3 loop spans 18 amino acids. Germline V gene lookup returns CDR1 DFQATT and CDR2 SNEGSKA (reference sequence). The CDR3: CSAYMGVRWPGDNYGYTF.

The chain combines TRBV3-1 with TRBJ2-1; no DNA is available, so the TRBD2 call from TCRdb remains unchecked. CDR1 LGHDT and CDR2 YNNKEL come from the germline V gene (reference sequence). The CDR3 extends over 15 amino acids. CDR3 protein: CASSLAGGPGNEQFF.

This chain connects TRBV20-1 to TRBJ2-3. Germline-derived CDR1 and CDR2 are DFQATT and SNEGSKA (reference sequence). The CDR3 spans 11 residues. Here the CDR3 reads CSAMNTDTQYF.

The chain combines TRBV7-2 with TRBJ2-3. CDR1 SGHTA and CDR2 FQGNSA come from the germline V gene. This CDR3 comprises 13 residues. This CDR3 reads CASSLSGTDTQYF. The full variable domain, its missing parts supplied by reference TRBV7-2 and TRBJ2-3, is GAGVSQSPSNKVTEKGKDVELRCDPISGHTALYWYRQSLGQGLEFLIYFQGNSAPDKSGLPSDRFSAERTGGSVSTLTIQRTQQEDSAVYLCASSLSGTDTQYFGPGTRLTVL.

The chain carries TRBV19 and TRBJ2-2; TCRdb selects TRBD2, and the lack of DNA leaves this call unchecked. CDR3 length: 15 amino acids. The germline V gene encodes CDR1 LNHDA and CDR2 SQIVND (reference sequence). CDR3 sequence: CASKHRTSNTGELFF. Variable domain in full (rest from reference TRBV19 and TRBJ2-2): DGGITQSPKYLFRKEGQNVTLSCEQNLNHDAMYWYRQDPGQGLRLIYYSQIVNDFQKGDIAEGYSVSREKKESFPLTVTSAQKNPTAFYLCASKHRTSNTGELFFGEGSRLTVL.

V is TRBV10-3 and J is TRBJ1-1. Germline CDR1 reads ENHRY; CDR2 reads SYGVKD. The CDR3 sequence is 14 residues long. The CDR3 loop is CAISDLGGNTEAFF.

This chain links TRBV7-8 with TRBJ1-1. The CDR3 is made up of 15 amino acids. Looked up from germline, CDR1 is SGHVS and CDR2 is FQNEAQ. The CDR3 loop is CASSRGWTSLRTAFF. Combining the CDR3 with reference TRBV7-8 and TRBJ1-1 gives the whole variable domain GAGVSQSPRYKVAKRGQDVALRCDPISGHVSLFWYQQALGQGPEFLTYFQNEAQLDKSGLPSDRFFAERPEGSVSTLKIQRTQQEDSAVYLCASSRGWTSLRTAFFGQGTRLTVV.

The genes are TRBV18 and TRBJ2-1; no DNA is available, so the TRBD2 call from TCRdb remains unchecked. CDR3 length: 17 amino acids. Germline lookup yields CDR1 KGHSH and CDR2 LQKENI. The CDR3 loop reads CASSPGTSGTGYNEQFF. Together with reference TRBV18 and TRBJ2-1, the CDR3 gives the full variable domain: NAGVMQNPRHLVRRRGQEARLRCSPMKGHSHVYWYRQLPEEGLKFMVYLQKENIIDESGMPKERFSAEFPKEGPSILRIQQVVRGDSAAYFCASSPGTSGTGYNEQFFGPGTRLTVL.

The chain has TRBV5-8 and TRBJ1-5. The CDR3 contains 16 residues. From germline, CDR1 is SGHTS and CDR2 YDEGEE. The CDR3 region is CASSLSGLSGNQPQHF.

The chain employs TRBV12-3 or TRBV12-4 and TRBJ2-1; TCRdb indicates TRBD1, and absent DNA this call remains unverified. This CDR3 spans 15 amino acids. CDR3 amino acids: CATNVRQGVGVEQFF.

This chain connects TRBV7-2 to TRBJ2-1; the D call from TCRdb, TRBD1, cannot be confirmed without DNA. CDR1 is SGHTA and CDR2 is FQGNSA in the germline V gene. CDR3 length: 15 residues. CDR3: CASTLQGQLRNEQFF.

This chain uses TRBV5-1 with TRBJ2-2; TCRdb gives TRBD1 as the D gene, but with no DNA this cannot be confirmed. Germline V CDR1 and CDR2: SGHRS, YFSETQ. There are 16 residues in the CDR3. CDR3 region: CASSLSVGGNTGELFF.

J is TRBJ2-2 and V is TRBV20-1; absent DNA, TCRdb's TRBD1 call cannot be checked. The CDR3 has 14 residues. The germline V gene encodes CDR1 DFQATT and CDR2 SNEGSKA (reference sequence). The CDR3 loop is CSARAGRVTGELFF.

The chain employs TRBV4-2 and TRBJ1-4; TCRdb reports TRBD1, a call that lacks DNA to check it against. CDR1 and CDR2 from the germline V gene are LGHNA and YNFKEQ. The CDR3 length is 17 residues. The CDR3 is CASSPRQGGATNEKLFF.

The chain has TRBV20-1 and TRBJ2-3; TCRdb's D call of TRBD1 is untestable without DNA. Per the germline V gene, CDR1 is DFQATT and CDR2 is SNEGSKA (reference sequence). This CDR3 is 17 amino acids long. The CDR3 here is CSASRLGGKTSTDTQYF.

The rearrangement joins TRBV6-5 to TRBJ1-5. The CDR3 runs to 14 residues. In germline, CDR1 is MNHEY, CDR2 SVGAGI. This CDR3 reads CASISRTRNQPQHF.

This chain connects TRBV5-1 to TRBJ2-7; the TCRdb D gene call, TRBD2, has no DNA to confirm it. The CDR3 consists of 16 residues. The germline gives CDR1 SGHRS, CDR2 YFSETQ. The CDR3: CASSLGTPEVTGEQYF.

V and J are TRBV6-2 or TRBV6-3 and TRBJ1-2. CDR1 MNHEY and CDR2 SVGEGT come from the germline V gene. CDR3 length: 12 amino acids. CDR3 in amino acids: CASRQVLYGYTF.

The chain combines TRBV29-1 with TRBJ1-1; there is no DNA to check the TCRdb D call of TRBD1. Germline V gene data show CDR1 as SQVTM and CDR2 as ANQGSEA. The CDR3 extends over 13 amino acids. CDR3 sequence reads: CSIHRGRNTEAFF. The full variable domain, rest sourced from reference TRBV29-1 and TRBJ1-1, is SAVISQKPSRDICQRGTSLTIQCQVDSQVTMMFWYRQQPGQSLTLIATANQGSEATYESGFVIDKFPISRPNLTFSTLTVSNMSPEDSSIYLCSIHRGRNTEAFFGQGTRLTVV.

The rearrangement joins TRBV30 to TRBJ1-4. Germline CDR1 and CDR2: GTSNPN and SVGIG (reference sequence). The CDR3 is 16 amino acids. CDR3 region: CAWSVRWAATNEKLFF.